Presented here are 8 T cell receptor beta chains from one specimen sequenced in a study of cytomegalovirus exposure and HLA in healthy donors. Primers included in the PCR were 60 Vbeta and 13 Jbeta primers. Using immunoSEQ multiplex PCR, the repertoire was profiled, and TCRdb retains in-frame clones only, with some absent. The repertoire holds about 170,000 clones, approximately 81% seen once, with over 0.65% in the top ten. The specimen sequenced was PBMCs. Receptors originate from a woman aged 18-29 years in good health and CMV-seronegative.

CDR3 protein: CASSQSQGWGHNEQFF. For the CDR3, the DNA is TGTGCCAGCAGCCAATCACAGGGGTGGGGCCACAATGAGCAGTTCTTC. The chain has TRBV7-9 and TRBJ2-1, with 7 bases fitting TRBD1. V dropped 5 bases and J dropped 5; count of bases not matched to a gene: 12. Germline CDR1 SEHNR, CDR2 FQNEAQ (reference sequence). The CDR3 runs to 16 residues.

The chain couples TRBV28 to TRBJ1-5, with 7 bases lining up with TRBD1. V lost 3 bases and J lost 7; bases outside the gene matches: 15. The CDR3 consists of 17 residues. CDR1 is MDHEN, CDR2 SYDVKM, per germline. The DNA for the CDR3 is TGTGCCAGCAGTTTTGGGTGGAGGAGGGGGCGAGTCCAGCCCCAGCATTTT. Encoded protein: CASSFGWRRGRVQPQHF.

This clone was found once. The gene calls are TRBV13 and TRBJ2-3; 7 nucleotides agree with TRBD1. This CDR3 has 15 residues. Germline CDR1 and CDR2: PRHDT and FYEKMQ (reference sequence). Losses at the gene ends were 5 bases for V and 0 bases for J; bases not matched to a gene: 5. The CDR3 DNA reads as TGTGCCAGCAGCCCCGGGACAGCGAGCACAGATACGCAGTATTTT. It encodes CASSPGTASTDTQYF.

The chain has TRBV10-3 and TRBJ1-5, with D possibly TRBD1 on 5 matching bases. The germline V and J ends were trimmed by 11 bases and 3 bases, with 14 bases remaining between them. The CDR3 spans 13 residues. Germline CDR1 reads ENHRY; CDR2 reads SYGVKD. The CDR3 bases are TGTGCCGTAGGGGTTTCCATCAATCAGCCCCAGCATTTT. It encodes CAVGVSINQPQHF.

With regard to this clone: The junction departs from the called germline gene at one end, perhaps through a read error. The chain is built from TRBV19 and TRBJ2-3; 7 nucleotides match TRBD2. The germline V gene has CDR1 LNHDA and CDR2 SQIVND (reference sequence). The CDR3 runs to 14 residues. The CDR3 sequence: CAGSIRDYTDTQYF. CDR3 DNA: TGTGCCGGTAGTATCCGGGACTACACAGATACGCAGTATTTT.

This chain joins TRBV7-8 and TRBJ1-5, with D tentatively TRBD1 (5 bases). V shed 4 bases and J shed 2 bases, with 9 bases lying between them. CDR3 length: 14 residues. Germline CDR1 reads SGHVS; CDR2 reads FQNEAQ. CDR3: CASSYDSGNQPQHF. The CDR3 region has the DNA TGTGCCAGCAGCTACGACAGCGGCAATCAGCCCCAGCATTTT.

This chain connects TRBV19 to TRBJ1-5; TRBD1 matches at 7 bases. The CDR3 has 16 residues. J was trimmed by 4 bases and V by 1 base; bases with no gene match: 7. The V gene's germline CDR1 is LNHDA and CDR2 SQIVND (reference sequence). CDR3: CASSIVGDRENQPQHF. As DNA, the CDR3 is TGTGCCAGTAGTATAGTTGGGGACAGAGAGAATCAGCCCCAGCATTTT.

The V gene is TRBV5-1, the J gene TRBJ2-1; 7 bases line up with TRBD1. V dropped 0 bases and J dropped 7; count of bases not matched to a gene: 7. CDR1 and CDR2 (germline): SGHRS, YFSETQ. The CDR3 loop spans 15 amino acids. The CDR3 sequence is CASSLAQGESNEQFF. In nucleotides, the CDR3 is TGCGCCAGCAGCTTGGCTCAGGGGGAGAGTAATGAGCAGTTCTTC. Combining the CDR3 with reference TRBV5-1 and TRBJ2-1 gives the whole variable domain KAGVTQTPRYLIKTRGQQVTLSCSPISGHRSVSWYQQTPGQGLQFLFEYFSETQRNKGNFPGRFSGRQFSNSRSEMNVSTLELGDSALYLCASSLAQGESNEQFFGPGTRLTVL.